Reported below is one TCR beta chain. Germline CDR1 reads MDHEN; CDR2 reads SYDVKM. V lost 5 bases to trimming and J lost 3 bases, with 13 bases between them. This CDR3 comprises 15 residues. These data come from a study of blood T cell repertoires in COVID-19. Overall study context: The origin of the acute and convalescent COVID-19 samples was the United States, Italy and Spain. Sample material is recorded as cDNA or gDNA derived from T cells, B-cell-depleted T cells, or PBMCs.

Per the original methods: From reference gene primer amplification, estimates of nucleated cell counts were derived. TCRdb keeps only in-frame clones here, not all; method: immunoSEQ multiplex PCR. V, J and clone size are those of that table, while D and trimming were read from the DNA. Here the sample spans 90,000 to 120,000 clones, approximately 90% being singletons. V is TRBV28 and J is TRBJ2-2; weak D call: TRBD2 (6 bases). The TCR originated in a man in his sixties with acute or convalescent COVID-19. Specimen: peripheral blood. Here the CDR3 reads CASSLRTGDTGELFF. The CDR3 DNA follows: TGTGCCAGCAGTCTACGGACGGGAGACACCGGGGAGCTGTTTTTT. Filled out from reference TRBV28 and TRBJ2-2, the complete variable domain reads DVKVTQSSRYLVKRTGEKVFLECVQDMDHENMFWYRQDPGLGLRLIYFSYDVKMKEKGDIPEGYSVSREKKERFSLILESASTNQTSMYLCASSLRTGDTGELFFGEGSRLTVL.